This section outlines one TCR beta chain sequence together with its context. PCR was performed using 60 Vbeta and 13 Jbeta primers. The method was immunoSEQ multiplex PCR; TCRdb's version includes in-frame clones alone and lacks a portion of them. The sample holds about 180,000 clones, 77% seen once. The record originates from a study of cytomegalovirus exposure and HLA in healthy donors. Overall study: A prior study identified 117 million unique TCR beta sequences from about 179 million T cells.

Germline V gene lookup returns CDR1 ENHRY and CDR2 SYGVKD. V was clipped by 0 bases and J by 8 bases, with 13 bases between them. This CDR3 spans 14 amino acids. This receptor was identified in a young man in good health and CMV-seronegative. The chain uses TRBV10-3 and TRBJ1-2; D gene unclear. Sequences were obtained from PBMCs. CDR3 DNA: TGTGCCATCAGTGAGTCCCTGGAGGGAAGCGGCTACACCTTC. Protein product: CAISESLEGSGYTF.